These 7 T cell receptor beta chains originate from one sample sequenced in a study of CD8 T cells in Susac syndrome. Roughly 0.45 to 1 ug RNA was reverse transcribed with random hexamers. TCRdb re-called the immunoSEQ multiplex PCR reads through MiXCR, storing one row per CDR3 protein. The table has about 200,000 distinct CDR3 sequences, 95% seen once; the top ten hold approximately 0.1%. Sequences were obtained from CD4+ T cells from PBMCs. The receptors derive from a human donor in good health.

The V and J genes are TRBV19 and TRBJ1-2, with 8 bases that match TRBD1. V shed 6 bases, J shed 7 bases, and the junction held 10 bases outside the gene matches. Germline assignment: CDR1 LNHDA and CDR2 SQIVND (reference sequence). There are 14 residues in the CDR3. The CDR3 bases are TGTGCCAGTAGACTGGACAGGGAATTGGGTGGCTACACCTTC. Encoded protein: CASRLDRELGGYTF.

This clonotype was picked up a small number of times. This chain links TRBV6-1 with TRBJ2-1; 8 nucleotides line up with TRBD2. The CDR3 totals 16 residues. Germline V CDR1 and CDR2: MNHNS, SASEGT. Trimming cost V 7 bases and J 0 bases; bases outside gene matches: 8. CDR3 region: CASKRLSGNSYNEQFF. Here the CDR3 DNA reads TGTGCCAGCAAGAGACTTAGCGGGAACTCCTACAATGAGCAGTTCTTC.

This clonotype was found once. As DNA, the CDR3 is TGTGCCACCAGCCCGGGACAGGGGTTGGATGGCTACACCTTC. Protein sequence: CATSPGQGLDGYTF. The chain joins TRBV24-1 to TRBJ1-2; 10 positions match TRBD1. Germline loops: CDR1 KGHDR, CDR2 SFDVKD. V lost 7 bases and J lost 6; bases outside the gene matches: 7. The length of the CDR3 is 14 residues.

This rearrangement joins TRBV25-1 to TRBJ2-3, with a weak D call TRBD2 (5 bases). V was cut by 4 bases and J by 2 bases, with 10 bases left in between. CDR3 length equals 14 residues. CDR1 and CDR2 (germline): MGHDK, SYGVNS. The CDR3 coding sequence is TGTGCCAGCAGTGTACCGGGGATCACAGATACGCAGTATTTT. It is translated as CASSVPGITDTQYF.

This sequence joins TRBV20-1 and TRBJ1-1; D remains unclear. This CDR3 has 13 amino acids. Per germline, CDR1 DFQATT and CDR2 SNEGSKA (reference sequence). V shed 3 bases and J shed 0 bases, with 8 bases lying between them. This CDR3 reads CSASPRLNTEAFF. For the CDR3, the DNA is TGCAGTGCTAGTCCACGGCTGAACACTGAAGCTTTCTTT.

V is TRBV11-2 and J is TRBJ2-1; 10 positions match TRBD1. The CDR3 is 15 residues long. Per the germline V gene, CDR1 is SGHAT and CDR2 is FQNNGV. V shed 5 bases, J shed 5 bases, and the junction held 6 bases outside the gene matches. The CDR3 protein is CASSAGQGEHNEQFF. The CDR3 DNA reads TGTGCCAGCAGCGCAGGACAGGGGGAACACAATGAGCAGTTCTTC.

The chain links TRBV20-1 to TRBJ1-4; TRBD1 might be the D (6 bases). CDR1 DFQATT and CDR2 SNEGSKA come from the germline V gene (reference sequence). V gave up 5 bases and J gave up 0 bases, with 19 bases separating them. The CDR3 spans 17 residues. DNA for the CDR3: TGCAGTGCTCCCCGGACAGCGCCACCTCCAACTAATGAAAAACTGTTTTTT. As protein: CSAPRTAPPPTNEKLFF.